What follows is one T cell receptor beta chain and its context. Trimming took 0 bases from V and 5 from J, leaving 22 bases between them. CDR3 length: 17 amino acids. Germline values: CDR1 GTSNPN, CDR2 SVGIG (reference sequence). Recovered status in Cohort 3 required two negative PCRs, clearance, or symptom resolution. This record comes from a study of blood T cell repertoires in COVID-19. Overall study context: Samples taken during acute and convalescent COVID-19 were collected in the United States, Italy and Spain. PBMCs, B-cell-depleted T cells, or T cells provided the cDNA or gDNA that made up the material.

In the original processing: Amplification from reference gene primers served as the basis for estimated nucleated cell counts. Profiling relied on immunoSEQ multiplex PCR, and the TCRdb table lists in-frame clones only, not all of them. D and trimming come from the DNA, and the V and J calls and clone size come from that table. The table includes about 260,000 clones, 86% detected once. The sequence was obtained from a woman aged 45-65 years who had recovered from COVID-19. Sample: PBMCs or T cells enriched from blood (not recorded which). The J gene is TRBJ1-1, the V gene TRBV30, with D possibly TRBD1 on 6 matching bases. The CDR3 DNA sequence: TGTGCCTGGAGTGTACCTTATCCCAGGGGAGTAGGGACTGAAGCTTTCTTT. Its protein is CAWSVPYPRGVGTEAFF.